This T cell receptor beta chain stems from a study of prognosis after radiotherapy for stage I lung cancer (dated by TCRdb to the early 2020s). A note on the overall study: Around 18 stage I NSCLC patients were enrolled in Nanjing, China, between early 2018 and January 2019. Newly diagnosed primary stage I lung tumors were present in about 15 patients, and oligometastatic NSCLC after surgical resection of the primary tumor was present in several patients. Every patient was regarded as medically inoperable, because of comorbidities in 11 to 13 cases and refusal of surgery in over 5 cases. The cohort comprised fewer than 15 men and about six women with a median age of roughly 74 years, ranging from about 53 to 90 years. Squamous cell carcinoma histology was identified in 6 to 8 patients, and adenocarcinoma histology was identified in about a dozen patients. SBRT was delivered in 3 to 5 fractions with a biologically effective dose of at least 100 Gy, and image-guided IMRT or VMAT was used for delivery. Concurrent therapy was not administered to any patient alongside SBRT. About 20% of the 19 patients developed distant metastases after SBRT, at a median of roughly seven months; the other 15 showed no significant progression. The study profiled peripheral blood TCR beta repertoires from stage I NSCLC patients before and after stereotactic body radiotherapy and related them to distant failure. The study sequenced some 38 blood samples from 19 patients, one before and one after SBRT per patient.

What the research found in general, with its limitations: Differences in TRBV and TRBJ usage frequencies by metastasis status were reportedly observed in two V genes at baseline and in about 10 V and two J genes after SBRT. No adjustment for multiple comparisons was applied to any of the reported P values. Post-SBRT Shannon entropy and its change from baseline were lower in patients who developed distant metastases; baseline Shannon entropy was not associated with metastases. Whether the expanded TCR clones were tumor-specific was not determined. The small cohort and short follow-up limited the study, so independent validation of the findings is needed. Unique TCR clone counts fell after SBRT (median about 10,000 before versus approximately 6,300 after; Wilcoxon paired P=0.011).

All patients had node-negative disease on CT and PET/CT, and none had a history of other malignancies or prior chemotherapy or radiotherapy. At each of two time points, 4.5 to 7.5 milliliters of peripheral venous blood were collected in EDTA tubes. PBMCs were isolated by Ficoll-Paque Plus density-gradient centrifugation. Samples were stored at -80°C immediately after collection until analysis. CDR1 and CDR2, per the germline V gene (reference sequence), are SGHNT and YYREEE. V and J are truncated by 4 bases and 3 bases respectively, leaving an intervening sequence of 11 bases. Inclusive of the bounding cysteine and phenylalanine, the CDR3 is 15 residues long. Kept here is only the CDR3 DNA, which spans 45 bases and is read in frame from base 1. Two rounds of multiplex PCR were used to amplify the TCR beta CDR3 region from genomic DNA. In the first PCR round, primers specific to each TRBV and TRBJ gene were used, and the primer sequences were filed in Chinese patent CN105087789A. Universal primers were used in the second PCR round. The Roche High Pure PCR Template Preparation Kit was used to extract genomic DNA from frozen PBMCs. Paired-end sequencing with 151 bp reads was performed on the libraries using an Illumina HiSeq 3000. From the authors' description of their analysis: Raw reads lacking the multiplex PCR primer sequences were removed with CutAdapt. Using PEAR, the high-quality paired reads were merged into contigs. By aligning each contig to reference sequences, MiXCR assigned the TRB V, D and J gene segments to that contig. CDR3 sequences were clustered by base quality and sequence similarity to remove sequencing errors. Diversity was calculated as Shannon entropy divided by the natural log of the number of productive TCR sequences. To get clonality, Shannon entropy was divided by the natural log of the number of unique clonotypes, and that result was subtracted from one. The Youden index of ROC curves was used to select progression-free survival cut-offs for repertoire metrics, and analyses were performed in R 3.5.3. TCRdb's own reprocessing of the public reads used fastp at Q25 and MiXCR and kept productive beta chains. Entries are consolidated by CDR3 protein sequence, retaining the most common genes and DNA. These V and J calls rely on TCRdb rather than the paper's analysis. The sample profile shows some 34,000 distinct CDR3 sequences; 30% to 35% of them were found once. Around 17% of the sample lies in the top ten.

Regarding this clonotype: The antigen this receptor binds is unknown. It has no much larger one-base neighbor in the sample; base qualities were not kept.

The sequence links TRBV5-4 to TRBJ2-6; the D gene may be TRBD1 or TRBD2, since each aligns over 5 bases. The sample here was PBMCs, taken before or after stereotactic body radiation therapy (not recorded which). This receptor was identified in a donor over 45 with non-small cell lung cancer. The DNA sequence reads TGTGCCAGCAGCATCGAGGGGTTTGGGGCCAACGTCCTGACTTTC. Translated, this gives CASSIEGFGANVLTF.